The clone carrying this TCR beta chain was detected only a few times. As yet, its antigen is unknown. The sample is drawn from a study of T cells after yellow fever vaccination. Study-wide results and limits: When the response was secondary, it was weaker but reached its peak faster, day 5 versus 15. Most primary-vaccination clones reappeared after the booster (about 97% CD4, about 88% CD8).

V gave up 4 bases and J gave up 2 bases, with 12 bases separating them. Germline loops: CDR1 MNHEY, CDR2 SVGEGT. This CDR3 is 15 amino acids long. TCRdb re-called the 5' RACE reads through MiXCR, storing one row per CDR3 protein. Of a few hundred thousand distinct CDR3 sequences in the sample, about 7% were seen once. The chain links TRBV6-2 or TRBV6-3 to TRBJ1-5; a possible D gene is TRBD1 (5 bases). This clonotype originated in a man aged 25-45 years who received the YFV17D yellow fever vaccine. This sample comprised CD4+ T cells sorted from PBMCs, obtained 15 days after the yellow fever booster vaccination. The CDR3 spells CASSWTTRGNQPQHF. The CDR3 region has the DNA TGTGCCAGCAGTTGGACAACCCGGGGCAATCAGCCCCAGCATTTT.